These 20 T cell receptor beta chains were sequenced from one sample in a study of blood T cells in healthy people across ages. It was with a sample-barcoded 5' primer and a J-beta primer mix that a second PCR of about 6 to 12 cycles was run. Each CDR3 protein is one row after TCRdb ran MiXCR on the 5' RACE reads. The sample shows around 650,000 distinct CDR3 sequences, about 32% of them seen only once. The sequenced material came from blood. The receptors come from a woman aged 80 or over in good health.

This clonotype was recorded at least ten times. CDR3 nucleotide sequence: TGTGCCAGCAGGGAAACCGGGACCAGATACAATGAGCAGTTCTTC. Residues: CASRETGTRYNEQFF. The chain joins TRBV6-1 to TRBJ2-1; D may match TRBD1 or TRBD2 (5 bases each). This CDR3 comprises 15 residues. Germline-derived CDR1 and CDR2 are MNHNS and SASEGT. The germline V and J ends were trimmed by 6 bases and 4 bases, with 16 bases remaining between them.

Many counts were recorded for this clonotype. CDR3 DNA sequence: TGCAGTGCTAGATTGGATAGCCATGAGCAGTTCTTC. Translating it yields CSARLDSHEQFF. V and J are TRBV20-1 and TRBJ2-1; D remains unclear. Germline V gene lookup returns CDR1 DFQATT and CDR2 SNEGSKA (reference sequence). This CDR3 is 12 amino acids long. V was pared by 2 bases and J by 8 bases, with 10 bases between.

This clonotype was seen a single time. A read error is possible here, since a much larger clone lies one base away. This rearrangement joins TRBV28 to TRBJ2-5; 8 nucleotides align to TRBD1. The CDR3 runs to 15 residues. The trim removed 1 base at V and 13 bases at J, leaving 14 bases unmatched. Germline CDR1 reads MDHEN; CDR2 reads SYDVKM. The CDR3 here is CASSLLLGTGYERYF. CDR3 bases: TGTGCCAGCAGTTTATTACTTGGGACAGGCTACGAGCGGTACTTC.

On this clonotype: Just one base apart from a much larger clone, this may be a read error. The genes are TRBV6-6 and TRBJ1-5; 7 bases align to TRBD1. The CDR3 contains 15 residues. V lost 5 bases, J lost 6 bases, and 10 bases stayed unmatched. CDR1 is MNHNY and CDR2 is SVGAGI in the germline V gene (reference sequence). The CDR3 region has the DNA TGTGCCAGCAGTACCAGGGGGTCGGGCAGTCAGCCCCAGCATTTT. It encodes CASSTRGSGSQPQHF.

At least ten counts were recorded for this clonotype. This sequence joins TRBV28 and TRBJ2-7; 11 bases match TRBD1. The CDR3 extends over 13 amino acids. Germline-derived CDR1 and CDR2 are MDHEN and SYDVKM. With 9 bases clipped from V and 3 bases from J, the junction kept 4 bases outside the gene matches. CDR3 in DNA: TGTGCCAGTACCGGGACAGGGGGCTACGAGCAGTACTTC. Translated, it gives CASTGTGGYEQYF.

This clonotype was detected many times. V is TRBV7-2 and J is TRBJ2-3; D is perhaps TRBD2 (5 bases). The CDR3 has 13 amino acids. The V and J ends lost 5 bases and 4 bases respectively, with 10 bases between them. In germline, CDR1 is SGHTA, CDR2 FQGNSA. The DNA for the CDR3 is TGTGCCAGCAGCCCTCAAGCGGCAGATACGCAGTATTTT. It specifies CASSPQAADTQYF.

This clonotype occurred many times. A much more abundant neighbour one base away suggests this may be a read error. CDR3 in amino acids: CASSLPIYNEQYF. As DNA, the CDR3 is TGCGCCAGCAGCTTGCCTATCTACAATGAGCAGTACTTC. J is TRBJ2-1 and V is TRBV5-1; no firm D call. The J call may be mistaken, given a closer DNA end match to TRBJ2-7. The CDR3 consists of 13 residues. Germline V CDR1 and CDR2: SGHRS, YFSETQ.

The CDR3 DNA reads as TGTGCCAGCAGTTCTTTACTAGCGGGGAGAGGAGAGACCCAGTACTTC. Amino acids: CASSSLLAGRGETQYF. V usage is TRBV27 and J usage is TRBJ2-5, with TRBD2 matching over 10 bases. The CDR3 runs 16 residues. Germline V lookup: CDR1 MNHEY, CDR2 SMNVEV (reference sequence). J gave up 4 bases and V 4 bases, and 9 bases lay outside the gene matches.

This clonotype was observed at least ten times. V and J are TRBV3-1 and TRBJ2-7, with a possible D match to TRBD1 (6 bases). Trimming shortened V by 0 bases and J by 4 bases, and 16 bases separated the two germline ends. The CDR3 consists of 16 residues. In germline, CDR1 is LGHDT, CDR2 YNNKEL (reference sequence). CDR3 residues: CASSQDRTGTNYEQYF. The CDR3 DNA follows: TGTGCCAGCAGCCAAGATAGGACTGGGACAAATTACGAGCAGTACTTC.

The gene calls are TRBV15 and TRBJ2-5, with 7 positions matching TRBD1. The last part of the DNA fits TRBJ2-7 better; the J call may be wrong. Germline values: CDR1 LNHNV, CDR2 YYDKDF (reference sequence). The CDR3 loop spans 13 amino acids. The CDR3 sequence is CATSAKGAGEQYF. CDR3 DNA: TGTGCCACCAGCGCAAAGGGGGCGGGCGAGCAGTACTTC.

The V and J genes are TRBV7-2 and TRBJ2-7, with D perhaps matching TRBD2 (5 bases). The V gene's germline CDR1 is SGHTA and CDR2 FQGNSA. This CDR3 has 15 residues. Trimming stripped 4 bases from V and 2 bases from J, with 15 bases between. The CDR3: CASSSRVGSTYEQYF. The CDR3 nucleotides are TGTGCCAGCAGCTCGAGAGTGGGGAGTACCTACGAGCAGTACTTC.

In this sample, this clonotype turned up once. The chain links TRBV19 to TRBJ2-7; 12 bases fit TRBD1. J lost 3 bases, V lost 3 bases, and 3 bases had no gene match. The CDR3 is made up of 15 amino acids. The germline CDR1 and CDR2 sequences are LNHDA and SQIVND (reference sequence). This CDR3 is CASSMGQGAFYEQYF. Written as DNA, the CDR3 is TGTGCCAGTAGTATGGGACAGGGGGCTTTCTACGAGCAGTACTTC.

The genes are TRBV2 and TRBJ2-1; TRBD2 agrees at 14 bases. J lost 9 bases, V lost 6 bases, and 7 bases had no gene match. Germline CDR1 SNHLY, CDR2 FYNNEI. The CDR3 has 15 residues. The CDR3 DNA sequence: TGTGCCAGCAGGCCGGGACTAGCGGGAGCTAGTGAGCAGTTCTTC. Translating gives CASRPGLAGASEQFF.

This clonotype has a count of ten or more. The V call is TRBV7-8, the J call TRBJ2-7, with D possibly matching TRBD1 (7 bases). CDR1 is SGHVS and CDR2 is FQNEAQ in the germline V gene. This CDR3 spans 14 amino acids. Trimming cost V 7 bases and J 3 bases, with 16 bases left between them. The DNA of the CDR3 is TGTGCCAGCATCCGGAACCAGGGGGGCTACGAGCAGTACTTC. Protein sequence: CASIRNQGGYEQYF.

The chain carries TRBV5-1 and TRBJ2-3, with 9 bases aligning to TRBD1. CDR1 SGHRS and CDR2 YFSETQ come from the germline V gene. Losses at the gene ends were 4 bases for V and 0 bases for J; bases not matched to a gene: 9. The CDR3 sequence is 17 residues long. The CDR3 DNA sequence: TGCGCCAGCAGCCCCGGGACAGGGACGGTTAGCACAGATACGCAGTATTTT. Its protein product is CASSPGTGTVSTDTQYF.

With regard to this clonotype: It may be a read error: a sequence one base away is much more abundant. The chain links TRBV24-1 to TRBJ2-4, with 11 bases lining up with TRBD2. Judging by the DNA end, TRBJ2-5 fits better; the J call may be wrong. The germline V gene has CDR1 KGHDR and CDR2 SFDVKD. This CDR3 is 15 amino acids long. Here the CDR3 reads CAASDFTSGGETQYF. CDR3 nucleotide sequence: TGTGCCGCCAGTGATTTCACTAGCGGGGGTGAGACCCAGTACTTC.

This clonotype was detected many times. The genes are TRBV7-9 and TRBJ2-1, with D unresolved. CDR1 and CDR2 (germline): SEHNR, FQNEAQ (reference sequence). This CDR3 contains 13 residues. The V gene lost 4 bases and the J gene lost 5 bases, with 9 bases spanning the gap. CDR3 coding DNA: TGTGCCAGCAGCTCCGCCGCCGACAATGAGCAGTTCTTC. It yields the protein CASSSAADNEQFF. Complete variable domain (other parts from reference TRBV7-9 and TRBJ2-1): DTGVSQNPRHKITKRGQNVTFRCDPISEHNRLYWYRQTLGQGPEFLTYFQNEAQLEKSRLLSDRFSAERPKGSFSTLEIQRTEQGDSAMYLCASSSAADNEQFFGPGTRLTVL.

V and J are TRBV27 and TRBJ2-7; TRBD1 is a possible D gene (6 bases). Germline V CDR1 and CDR2: MNHEY, SMNVEV (reference sequence). The CDR3 has 14 amino acids. V shed 4 bases and J shed 5 bases, with 15 bases lying between them. In DNA form, the CDR3 reads TGTGCCAGCAGTTATAACAGGGTCTCTGACGAGCAGTACTTC. Its protein is CASSYNRVSDEQYF.

The rearrangement joins TRBV29-1 to TRBJ1-2, with TRBD1 as a possible D gene (5 bases). Germline CDR1 reads SQVTM; CDR2 reads ANQGSEA. V was cut by 7 bases and J by 7 bases, with 19 bases left in between. This CDR3 region has 13 residues. DNA of the CDR3: TGCAGCGCCCTCCCTTTGACGGGGGGTGGCTACACCTTC. Protein product: CSALPLTGGGYTF.

This clonotype was seen repeatedly, ten times or more. This chain uses TRBV10-3 with TRBJ2-5; maybe TRBD2 (6 bases). This CDR3 has 14 amino acids. Trimming shortened V by 6 bases and J by 2 bases, and 13 bases separated the two germline ends. Germline V gene data show CDR1 as ENHRY and CDR2 as SYGVKD. The CDR3 DNA reads TGTGCCATCAGGGGAGGTGGGGGACAAGAGACCCAGTACTTC. Its translation: CAIRGGGGQETQYF.